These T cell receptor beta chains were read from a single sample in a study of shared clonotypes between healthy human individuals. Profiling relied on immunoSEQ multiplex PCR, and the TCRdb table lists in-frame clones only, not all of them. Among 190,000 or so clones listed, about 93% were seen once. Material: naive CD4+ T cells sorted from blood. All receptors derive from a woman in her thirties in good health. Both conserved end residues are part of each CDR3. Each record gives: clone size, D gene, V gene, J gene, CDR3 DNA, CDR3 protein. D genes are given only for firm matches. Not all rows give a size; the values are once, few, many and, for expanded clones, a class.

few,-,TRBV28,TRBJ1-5,TGTGCTACAGGCCTCGAACGGGGAATGACTCAGCCCCAGCATTTT,CATGLERGMTQPQHF
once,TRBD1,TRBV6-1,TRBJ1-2,TGTGCCAGCAGTGCAGATCAACAGGGGCTAGGCTACACCTTC,CASSADQQGLGYTF
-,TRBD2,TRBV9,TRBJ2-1,TGTGCCAGCAGCGTTGGACTAGCGCCCCCTGAGCAGTTCTTC,CASSVGLAPPEQFF
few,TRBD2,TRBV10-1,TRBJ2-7,TGCGCCAGCAGTGAGTATGGGCTAGCGGGAGATGCATACGAGCAGTACTTC,CASSEYGLAGDAYEQYF
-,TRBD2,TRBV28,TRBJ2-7,TGTGCCAGCAGTTTAGGACTAGCGGGACCCTACGAGCAGTACTTC,CASSLGLAGPYEQYF
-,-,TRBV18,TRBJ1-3,TGTGCCACCCGAGCCGGGACGGATGGAAACACCATATATTTT,CATRAGTDGNTIYF
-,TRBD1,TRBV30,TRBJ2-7,TGTGCCTGGAGCCTAGGACATACAGGGGGTAAGGACGAGCAGTACTTC,CAWSLGHTGGKDEQYF
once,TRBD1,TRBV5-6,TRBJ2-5,TGTGCCAGCAGCTGGACAGGGGAAGAGACCCAGTACTTC,CASSWTGEETQYF
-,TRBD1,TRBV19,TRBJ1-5,TGTGCCAGTAGTATTCCGGGACAGGGGGTCGGAGGCAATCAGCCCCAGCATTTT,CASSIPGQGVGGNQPQHF
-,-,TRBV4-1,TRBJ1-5,TGCGCCAGCAGCCAAGACCCGGGGGGGGTTCAGCCCCAGCATTTT,CASSQDPGGVQPQHF
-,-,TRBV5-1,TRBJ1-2,TGCGCCAGCAGCTTGGGTCTCTTCAACACCTTC,CASSLGLFNTF
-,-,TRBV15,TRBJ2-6,TGTGCCACCAGCAGAGCGGGCTCTGGGGCCAACGTCCTGACTTTC,CATSRAGSGANVLTF
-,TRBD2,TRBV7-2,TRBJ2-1,TGTGCCAGCAGCCCTAGCGGGAGGTTTAATGAGCAGTTCTTC,CASSPSGRFNEQFF
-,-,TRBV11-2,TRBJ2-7,TGTGCCAGCAGCCCCAGCACAGGGTCCGTCGAGCAGTACTTC,CASSPSTGSVEQYF
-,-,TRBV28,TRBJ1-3,TGTGCCAGCAGACCTAACCCGGGAAACACCATATATTTT,CASRPNPGNTIYF
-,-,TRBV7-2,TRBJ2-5,TGTGCCAGCAGCCTAGGGACGGACGGGGAGACCCAGTACTTC,CASSLGTDGETQYF
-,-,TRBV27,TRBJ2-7,TGTGCCAGCAGTCCAGGCGCGAGCTCCTACGAGCAGTACTTC,CASSPGASSYEQYF
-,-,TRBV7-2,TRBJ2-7,TGTGCCAGCAGCTCCCCCGGGTTCTACGAGCAGTACTTC,CASSSPGFYEQYF
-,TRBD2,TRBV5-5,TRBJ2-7,TGTGCCAGCAGCTTGGCTAGCGGGAGCTACGAGCAGTACTTC,CASSLASGSYEQYF
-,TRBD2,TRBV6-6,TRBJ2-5,TGTGCCAGCAGTAGGACTAGCGGGAGACAAGAGACCCAGTACTTC,CASSRTSGRQETQYF
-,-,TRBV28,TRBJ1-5,TGTGCCAGCAGCCTCCTAGGGGGGTCAGAACAGCCCCAGCATTTT,CASSLLGGSEQPQHF
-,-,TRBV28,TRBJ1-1,TGTGCCAGCTATACGCAGGAGTTTATGGGCACTGAAGCTTTCTTT,CASYTQEFMGTEAFF
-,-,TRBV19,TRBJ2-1,TGTGCCAGTAGTATCTCCCCCCGAAATGAGCAGTTCTTC,CASSISPRNEQFF
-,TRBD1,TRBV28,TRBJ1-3,TGTGCCAGCAGTTTCGACAGGGACTCTGGAAACACCATATATTTT,CASSFDRDSGNTIYF
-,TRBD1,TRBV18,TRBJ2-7,TGTGCCAGCTCACCAGACAGGGGGAGACTCTCCTACGAGCAGTACTTC,CASSPDRGRLSYEQYF
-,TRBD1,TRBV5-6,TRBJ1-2,TGTGCCAGCAGCTGGGACAGGGTGAAAAACTATGGCTACACCTTC,CASSWDRVKNYGYTF
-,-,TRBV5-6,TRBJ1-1,TGTGCCAGCAGCTTACAGGGACACGAAGAGGCGAACACTGAAGCTTTCTTT,CASSLQGHEEANTEAFF
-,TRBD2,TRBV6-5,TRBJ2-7,TGTGCCAGCAGTTCTGGACTAGCGGGGAACTACGAGCAGTACTTC,CASSSGLAGNYEQYF
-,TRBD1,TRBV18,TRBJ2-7,TGTGCCAGCTCACCACCGTGGGACAGCCTCTACGAGCAGTACTTC,CASSPPWDSLYEQYF
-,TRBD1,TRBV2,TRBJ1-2,TGTGCCAGCAGCCAACAGGGGGCCTATGGCTACACCTTC,CASSQQGAYGYTF
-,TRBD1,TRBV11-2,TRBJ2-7,TGTGCCAGCAGGTACAGGGGTGAGCAGTACTTC,CASRYRGEQYF
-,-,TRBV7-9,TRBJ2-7,TGTGCCAGCAGCACAGAGATTCCCCCCTACGAGCAGTACTTC,CASSTEIPPYEQYF
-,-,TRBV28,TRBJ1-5,TGTGCCAGCCACCAGGGGTGGGGTGATAGCAATCAGCCCCAGCATTTT,CASHQGWGDSNQPQHF
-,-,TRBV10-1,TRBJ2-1,TGCGCCAGCAGTGAGTCGGTGGGTTCCACTGAGCAGTTCTTC,CASSESVGSTEQFF
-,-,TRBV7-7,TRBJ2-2,TGTGCCAGCAGCCCCCTCGTAGGTGGCGGGCTCACCGGGGAGCTGTTTTTT,CASSPLVGGGLTGELFF
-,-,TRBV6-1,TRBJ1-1,TGTGCCAGCACACCGGGACCCCTGAACACTGAAGCTTTCTTT,CASTPGPLNTEAFF
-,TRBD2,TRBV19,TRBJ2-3,TGTGCCAGTGATGAGACTAGCGGGAGCCCCAGCACAGATACGCAGTATTTT,CASDETSGSPSTDTQYF
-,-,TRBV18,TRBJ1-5,TGTGCCAGCTCACCCCAAGATAGCAATCAGCCCCAGCATTTT,CASSPQDSNQPQHF
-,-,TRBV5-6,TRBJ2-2,TGTGCCAGCAGCCTATTCGGGACTTCCTTCGGGGAGCTGTTTTTT,CASSLFGTSFGELFF
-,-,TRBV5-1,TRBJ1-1,TGCGCCAGCAGCTTGGAATGGGGGAACACTGAAGCTTTCTTT,CASSLEWGNTEAFF
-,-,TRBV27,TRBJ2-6,TGTGCCAGCAGTCTAACATTGTGGGGACGCGTCTCTGGGGCCAACGTCCTGACTTTC,CASSLTLWGRVSGANVLTF
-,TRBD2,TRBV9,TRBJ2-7,TGTGCCAGTCCAGCGGGAGGGCCGGACGAGCAGTACTTC,CASPAGGPDEQYF
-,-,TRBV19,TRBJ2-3,TGTGCCAGTACCCCGACATACCGAGGGGATACGCAGTATTTT,CASTPTYRGDTQYF